This T cell receptor (beta chain) was captured in a study of blood T cell repertoires in COVID-19. Study as a whole: Samples of COVID-19 (acute and convalescent) were obtained from the United States, Italy and Spain. PBMCs, B-cell-depleted T cells, or T cells were the source of the cDNA or gDNA that made up the material.

V was pared by 6 bases and J by 8 bases, with 19 bases between. Germline V CDR1 and CDR2: KGHSH, LQKENI. The length of the CDR3 is 14 residues. Per the study methods: Estimates of nucleated cell counts were drawn from the amplification of reference gene primers. Clones were read by immunoSEQ multiplex PCR, and TCRdb kept only the in-frame ones, dropping some. Clone size and V and J calls were adopted from that table, with D and trimming inferred from the DNA. The sample lists approximately 100,000 clones, around 87% occurring once. The V and J genes are TRBV18 and TRBJ1-2; D gene unclear. This receptor was taken from a woman aged 25 to 39 with acute or convalescent COVID-19. Sequenced input: peripheral blood. CDR3 in amino acids: CASSPGPDGGGYTF. The CDR3 bases are TGTGCCAGCTCGCCAGGACCGGACGGAGGGGGCTACACCTTC.